This TCR beta chain was obtained from a study of vaccination and CD4 T cells after COVID-19. V was pared by 3 bases and J by 7 bases, with 11 bases of the junction left unmatched. This CDR3 region has 16 residues. Germline-derived CDR1 and CDR2 are MNHEY and SVGAGI. Noted treatment: approximately nine-day PBMC culture with coronavirus spike peptide pools or control peptides (ViraFEST assay). CD4+ T lymphocytes from the unexposed donor were collected before the COVID-19 pandemic (2011-2018). Study-level results: Within the convalescent patients, a median approximately 90% of the SARS-CoV-2-reactive clones were ones that appeared only post-vaccination. The authors identified 304 of 307 vaccine-specific clones in convalescent patients as spike mono-reactive.

Sequence data for DNA of cultured CD4+ T cells were generated by the Oncomine TCR Beta short-read assay. From cultured CD4+ T cells, genomic DNA was extracted. TCRdb processed the PCR reads anew with MiXCR; each CDR3 protein has one entry. Of 5,900 or so distinct CDR3 sequences in the sample, about 41% were seen once. This clonotype was picked up a small number of times. Its matching antigen is unknown. This sequence originates from a human donor in good health. The sequencing input was CD4+ T cells from blood, cultured in vitro. The rearrangement links TRBV6-5 to TRBJ2-1, with TRBD2 matching over 8 bases. As DNA, the CDR3 is TGTGCCAGCAGTTATAGCGGGACTAGGGGGTATAATGAGCAGTTCTTC. Amino acid sequence: CASSYSGTRGYNEQFF.